Listed below are T cell receptor beta chains from one sample, sequenced in a study of blood T cell repertoires in COVID-19. Profiling relied on immunoSEQ multiplex PCR, and the TCRdb table lists in-frame clones only, not all of them. There are about 430,000 clones in the sample; roughly 84% occur only once, and approximately 1.5% lies in the top ten. The sequenced sample consisted of PBMCs or T cells enriched from blood (not recorded which). The receptors were gathered from a woman between 18 and 29 years old who had been exposed to COVID-19. Both conserved end residues are part of each CDR3. A D gene is named only where the DNA matches it firmly. The size field is filled for only some rows; it gives once, few, many or a size class.

.	TRBV3-1/TRBV3-2	.	14	TRBJ2-7	TGTGCCAGCAGCCAAGGGGCGGGGACAGAAAAGCAGTACTTC	CASSQGAGTEKQYF
.	TRBV2	.	13	TRBJ2-7	TGTGCCAGCAGTGCTATGGAGGGGTACGAGCAGTACTTC	CASSAMEGYEQYF
.	TRBV12-3/TRBV12-4	.	11	TRBJ1-3	TGTGCCAGCAGTATCTTATACACCATATATTTT	CASSILYTIYF
.	TRBV12-5	.	14	TRBJ2-7	TGTGCTAGTGGTTTGATCAGAGCGGCCTACGAGCAGTACTTC	CASGLIRAAYEQYF
.	TRBV4-3	.	16	TRBJ1-5	TGCGCCAGCAGCCAAGAGATAAGGGGAACGTATCAGCCCCAGCATTTT	CASSQEIRGTYQPQHF
.	TRBV4-1	.	13	TRBJ2-3	TGCGCCTCCGGGGCAGGGGGGTCAGATACGCAGTATTTT	CASGAGGSDTQYF
few	TRBV7-2	.	14	TRBJ1-2	TGTGCCAGCAGCTTAAGCAGGGCCGGCTATGGCTACACCTTC	CASSLSRAGYGYTF
.	TRBV11-2	.	12	TRBJ1-2	TGTGCCAGCAGCAGGACAGAAAATGGCTACACCTTC	CASSRTENGYTF
.	TRBV9	TRBD2	13	TRBJ2-1	TGTGCCAGCAGCGCAGGGACTACCCAGGGGCAGTTCTTC	CASSAGTTQGQFF
.	TRBV27	TRBD1	14	TRBJ2-7	TGTGCCAGCAGTTTATACCGGACAGGTGACGAGCAGTACTTC	CASSLYRTGDEQYF
.	TRBV29-1	TRBD1	13	TRBJ1-2	TGCAGCGTTCGACAGGGGGGTTCCTATGGCTACACCTTC	CSVRQGGSYGYTF
once	TRBV21-1	.	18	TRBJ2-3	TGTGCCAGCAGCAAGGGACTAGCGGGAGAGTTTGGCACAGATACGCAGTATTTT	CASSKGLAGEFGTDTQYF
few	TRBV7-9	TRBD2	17	TRBJ2-7	TGTGCCAGCAGTTTGGCCGGGCTAGCGGGGGGAACCTACGAGCAGTACTTC	CASSLAGLAGGTYEQYF
.	TRBV24-1	TRBD2	13	TRBJ2-4	TGTGCCACCAGTGATGGGACTAGAAACATTCAGTACTTC	CATSDGTRNIQYF
.	TRBV5-1	TRBD2	19	TRBJ2-1	TGCGCCAGCAGCTTGGAGCCCTTTGCCGGGAGGGCCACCTACAATGAGCAGTTCTTC	CASSLEPFAGRATYNEQFF
.	TRBV27	.	16	TRBJ2-3	TGTGCCAGCAGTTTATCCCACAGGCAGCTCACAGATACGCAGTATTTT	CASSLSHRQLTDTQYF
.	TRBV2	TRBD1	12	TRBJ2-7	TGTGCCAGCAGGGGGACAGCCTACGAGCAGTACTTC	CASRGTAYEQYF
once	TRBV6-5	TRBD2	15	TRBJ2-1	TGTGCCAGCAGTTACAGCGCGGGAGGGGGAAATGAGCAGTTCTTC	CASSYSAGGGNEQFF
.	TRBV6-2/TRBV6-3	TRBD1	14	TRBJ2-7	TGTGCCAGCAGACCTAACAGGGGAGTCTACGAGCAGTACTTC	CASRPNRGVYEQYF
.	TRBV4-3	.	14	TRBJ2-1	TGCGCCAGCAGCCACCGAAATCTAGGGGGTGAGCAGTTCTTC	CASSHRNLGGEQFF
.	TRBV3-1/TRBV3-2	.	13	TRBJ2-7	TGTGCCAGCAGCCAAGGACTAGCCTACGAGCAGTACTTC	CASSQGLAYEQYF
.	TRBV5-1	.	15	TRBJ1-2	TGCGCCAGCAGCGACCCCCAGGCTGGTAACTATGGCTACACCTTC	CASSDPQAGNYGYTF
.	TRBV6-5	TRBD1	15	TRBJ1-2	TGTGCCAGCAGCCCCGGGACAGGGCCTAACTATGGCTACACCTTC	CASSPGTGPNYGYTF
.	TRBV5-5	.	15	TRBJ2-7	TGTGCCAGCAGCTTGGCGGCGGGTGGATCCTACGAGCAGTACTTC	CASSLAAGGSYEQYF
.	TRBV19	TRBD2	15	TRBJ2-7	TGTGCCAGTAGTGAAACTAGCGGGGGTTCCTACGAGCAGTACTTC	CASSETSGGSYEQYF
.	TRBV4-1	TRBD1	18	TRBJ1-5	TGCGCCAGCAGCCACTCCGGGACAGGGCCATCGGGCAATCAGCCCCAGCATTTT	CASSHSGTGPSGNQPQHF
few	TRBV28	.	17	TRBJ2-3	TGTGCCAGCAGTTTAGAACCGTCGGGGGGCAGCACAGATACGCAGTATTTT	CASSLEPSGGSTDTQYF
.	TRBV6-5	.	14	TRBJ2-3	TGTGCCAGCAGGGAGGGTTTCAACACAGATACGCAGTATTTT	CASREGFNTDTQYF
.	TRBV19	.	14	TRBJ2-7	TGTGCCAGTAGTATGTGGGGAAGGGGCTACGAGCAGTACTTC	CASSMWGRGYEQYF
.	TRBV15	TRBD2	17	TRBJ2-7	TGTGCCACCAGCAGATACCAGGGGACTAGCGGGAATAACGAGCAGTACTTC	CATSRYQGTSGNNEQYF
.	TRBV7-2	TRBD1	15	TRBJ1-2	TGTGCCAGCAGCAACCGACAACAGGGGAGCTATGGCTACACCTTC	CASSNRQQGSYGYTF
few	TRBV19	TRBD1	15	TRBJ2-4	TGTGCCAGTAGTAACACAGGGGCGCGGAGAAACATTCAGTACTTC	CASSNTGARRNIQYF
few	TRBV5-1	TRBD2	15	TRBJ2-1	TGCGCCAGCAGCTTGGAGCGGGGGGGCTACAATGAGCAGTTCTTC	CASSLERGGYNEQFF
.	TRBV6-5	TRBD2	15	TRBJ2-7	TGTGCCAGCAGATCCGGGGGGATGGAGTTTAGCGAGCAGTACTTC	CASRSGGMEFSEQYF
few	TRBV27	.	16	TRBJ1-6	TGTGCCAGCAGTTTATCGAGGGGGGGGGCAGGGTCACCCCTCCACTTT	CASSLSRGGAGSPLHF
.	TRBV2	TRBD1	12	TRBJ1-2	TGTGCCAGCAGGGGGACAGGGAATGGCTACACCTTC	CASRGTGNGYTF
.	TRBV11-2	TRBD2	16	TRBJ2-2	TGTGCCAGCAACTACGGAGGACTAGCGGGGAACGGGGAGCTGTTTTTT	CASNYGGLAGNGELFF
.	TRBV19	.	12	TRBJ2-7	TGTGCCAGTAGTACCCAACAGGGAAGGCAGTACTTC	CASSTQQGRQYF
.	TRBV2	TRBD1	17	TRBJ1-6	TGTGCCAGCAGTGAAGCGCTGGGGACAGGGGTAGATTCACCCCTCCACTTT	CASSEALGTGVDSPLHF
.	TRBV5-8	TRBD1	15	TRBJ1-4	TGTGCCAGCAGCAACGGACAGGATTATAATGAAAAACTGTTTTTT	CASSNGQDYNEKLFF
.	TRBV7-9	TRBD1	16	TRBJ2-1	TGTGCCAGCAGCGCCGGACAGGGGGAAGGCTACAATGAGCAGTTCTTC	CASSAGQGEGYNEQFF
.	TRBV19	TRBD2	17	TRBJ2-1	TGTGCCAGTGGCCCTAGCGGGACATACCTTGGGAACGATGAGCAGTTCTTC	CASGPSGTYLGNDEQFF
.	TRBV2	TRBD1	15	TRBJ1-4	TGTGCCAGCAGGGGACAGGGGGTCGGGGGCGAAAAACTGTTTTTT	CASRGQGVGGEKLFF
.	TRBV3-1/TRBV3-2	TRBD2	18	TRBJ2-2	TGTGCCAGCAGCCGTGAGACTAGCGGGCCAACGAACACCGGGGAGCTGTTTTTT	CASSRETSGPTNTGELFF